The clone carrying this T cell receptor beta chain has at least ten counts. The antigen is not known. Reasons for excluding patients were uncontrolled infection, other autoimmune disease, pregnancy or lactation. Based on clinical symptoms, serum thyroxine and TRAb, thyroid ultrasound and orbital computed tomography, diagnoses were reached. The entry originates in a study of T cells in Graves' hyperthyroidism and ophthalmopathy. Findings and caveats of the study: A model of 13 V-J pairs discriminated ophthalmopathy from stable hyperthyroidism.

CDR1 and CDR2 from the germline V gene are MDHEN and SYDVKM. The CDR3 covers 12 residues. Trimming removed 1 base at V and 10 bases at J, with 7 bases between. RNA transcripts yielded amplified TCR beta CDR3 regions. The study used the HTBI primer set for a first-round RT-PCR of the TCR CDR3. In TCRdb, the multiplex PCR reads were re-called with MiXCR into one record per CDR3 protein. This table holds around 500,000 distinct CDR3 sequences, around a fifth found once. The TCR was taken from a woman in her 70s with Graves' ophthalmopathy. This chain uses TRBV28 with TRBJ1-4, with unresolved D. Specimen: blood. CDR3 residues: CASSLSDGKLFF. The DNA for the CDR3 is TGTGCCAGCAGTTTATCGGACGGAAAACTGTTTTTT.